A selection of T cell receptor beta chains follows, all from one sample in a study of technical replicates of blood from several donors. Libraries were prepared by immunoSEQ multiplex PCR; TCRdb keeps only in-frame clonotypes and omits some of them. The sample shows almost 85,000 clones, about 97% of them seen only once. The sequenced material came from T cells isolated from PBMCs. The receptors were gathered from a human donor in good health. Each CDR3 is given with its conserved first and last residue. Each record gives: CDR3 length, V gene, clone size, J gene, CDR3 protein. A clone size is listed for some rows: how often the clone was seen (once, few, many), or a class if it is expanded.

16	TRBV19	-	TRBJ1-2	CASSIPHRGERYGYTF
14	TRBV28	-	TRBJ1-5	CASSLQGGNQPQHF
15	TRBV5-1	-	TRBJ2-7	CASSGTGTGVREQYF
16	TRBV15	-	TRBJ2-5	CATSRYGGSGGETQYF
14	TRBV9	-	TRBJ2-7	CASSATGTGYEQYF
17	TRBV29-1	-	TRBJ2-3	CSVDRVFRLAEGDTQYF
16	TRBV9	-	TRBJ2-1	CASSDTTSPGGVEQFF
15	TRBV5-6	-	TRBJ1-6	CASSFEGGYNSPLHF
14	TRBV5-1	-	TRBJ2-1	CASSFGGVYNEQFF
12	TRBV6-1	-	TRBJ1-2	CASSRTGHGYTF
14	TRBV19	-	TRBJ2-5	CASSKGQPAETQYF
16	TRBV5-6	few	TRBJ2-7	CASSFLVAAGVYEQYF
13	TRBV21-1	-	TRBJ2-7	CASRGDRTGEQYF
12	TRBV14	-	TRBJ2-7	CASSPTRFEQYF
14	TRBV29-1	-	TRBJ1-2	CSVGTTNPIYGYTF
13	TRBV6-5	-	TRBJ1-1	CASRRRSTDEAFF
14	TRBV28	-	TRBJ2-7	CASRNPGLSWEQYF
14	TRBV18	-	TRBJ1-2	CASSPPETAYGYTF
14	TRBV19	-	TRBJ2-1	CASNPSGVYNEQFF
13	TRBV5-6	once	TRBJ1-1	CASSLGGGGEAFF
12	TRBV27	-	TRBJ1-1	CASSGGGTEAFF
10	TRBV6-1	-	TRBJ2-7	CASSDRGQYF
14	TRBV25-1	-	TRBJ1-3	CASSEAGSGNTIYF
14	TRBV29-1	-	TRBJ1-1	CSATPQGTNAEAFF
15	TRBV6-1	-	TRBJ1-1	CASSAQGVGNTEAFF
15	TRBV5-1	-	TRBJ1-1	CASSRPGQGNTEAFF
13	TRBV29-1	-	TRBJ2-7	CSAAGQESYEQYF
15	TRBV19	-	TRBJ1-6	CASSIDRDTTLPLHF
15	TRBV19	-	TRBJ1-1	CASTRAGTGGYEAFF
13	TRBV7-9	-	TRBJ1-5	CASCQGAVTPQHF
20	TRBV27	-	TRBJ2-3	CASSFDPRRDRGRYTDTQYF
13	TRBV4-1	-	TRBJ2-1	CASSHSSYNEQFF
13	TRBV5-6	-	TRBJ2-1	CASSLDYQNEQFF
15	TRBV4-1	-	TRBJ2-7	CASSQAPREKTKQYF
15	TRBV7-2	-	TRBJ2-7	CASSLAAGPNYEQYF
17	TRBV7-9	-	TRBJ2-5	CASRGPGGTGSQETQYF
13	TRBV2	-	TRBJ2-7	CASSRGGFYEQYF
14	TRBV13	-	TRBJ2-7	CASHGQAPSYEQYF
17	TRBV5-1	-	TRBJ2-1	CASSLGTSGYSYNEQFF
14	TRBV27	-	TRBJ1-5	CASTPGALNQPQHF
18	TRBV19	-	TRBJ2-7	CASSMGLAGGPSSYEQYF
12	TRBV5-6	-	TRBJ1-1	CASSRYGAEAFF
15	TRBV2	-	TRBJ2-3	CASSLMAGKKDTQYF
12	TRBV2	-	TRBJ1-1	CATDRGNTEAFF
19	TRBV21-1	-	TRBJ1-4	CASSKGGCTPLETNEKLFF
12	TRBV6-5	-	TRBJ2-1	CARDSEYNEQFF
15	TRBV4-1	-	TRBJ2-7	CASSQVAGASYEQYF
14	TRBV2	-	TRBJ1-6	CASSVTGEASPLHF
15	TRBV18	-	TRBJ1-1	CASSPGQVGYTEAFF